Listed here are 10 T cell receptor beta chains from one sample, sequenced in a study of blood T cell repertoires in COVID-19. The protocol was immunoSEQ multiplex PCR, while the TCRdb copy is restricted to in-frame clones and leaves out a portion. The sample holds more than 90,000 clones, around 76% seen once. The specimen sequenced was peripheral blood. The receptors come from an elderly man with acute or convalescent COVID-19.

This sequence joins TRBV7-9 and TRBJ2-7; 8 nucleotides align to TRBD2. Germline loops: CDR1 SEHNR, CDR2 FQNEAQ (reference sequence). Germline trimming cut 8 bases from V and 1 base from J; bases unmatched to any gene: 7. The CDR3 is made up of 14 amino acids. For the CDR3, the DNA is TGTGCCAGCCGGGGGGGCCAGGGATCCTACGAGCAGTACTTC. Its translation: CASRGGQGSYEQYF.

This clone was seen once. The chain carries TRBV5-1 and TRBJ2-5, with 11 bases that match TRBD2. The CDR3 has 15 amino acids. Trimming cost V 2 bases and J 5 bases; bases outside gene matches: 5. The germline CDR1 and CDR2 sequences are SGHRS and YFSETQ. The CDR3 loop is CASSLGSGGAETQYF. In DNA, the CDR3 is TGCGCCAGCAGCTTAGGTAGCGGGGGGGCGGAGACCCAGTACTTC.

V usage is TRBV5-1 and J usage is TRBJ2-1; tentative D call: TRBD1 (6 bases). The CDR3 totals 15 residues. Germline V CDR1 and CDR2: SGHRS, YFSETQ. The germline V and J ends were trimmed by 0 bases and 9 bases, with 16 bases remaining between them. The CDR3 reads CASSLAAGVEGEQFF. CDR3 DNA sequence: TGCGCCAGCAGCTTGGCCGCAGGGGTAGAGGGTGAGCAGTTCTTC. Based on the CDR3 plus reference TRBV5-1 and TRBJ2-1, the full variable domain is KAGVTQTPRYLIKTRGQQVTLSCSPISGHRSVSWYQQTPGQGLQFLFEYFSETQRNKGNFPGRFSGRQFSNSRSEMNVSTLELGDSALYLCASSLAAGVEGEQFFGPGTRLTVL.

The count of this clone is one. The V gene is TRBV19, the J gene TRBJ1-5, with TRBD1 matching 12 bases. The V gene end was trimmed by 2 bases and the J gene end by 5 bases; junction bases not matched to a gene: 4. The CDR3 consists of 16 residues. Germline-derived CDR1 and CDR2 are LNHDA and SQIVND (reference sequence). The CDR3 is CASSIIGTGGDQPQHF. The CDR3 coding sequence is TGTGCCAGTAGTATAATCGGGACAGGGGGCGATCAGCCCCAGCATTTT.

This rearrangement joins TRBV19 to TRBJ2-3, with TRBD1 matching over 8 bases. The CDR3 runs to 13 residues. Losses at the gene ends were 6 bases for V and 5 bases for J; bases not matched to a gene: 4. Germline CDR1 reads LNHDA; CDR2 reads SQIVND (reference sequence). CDR3 loop: CASSPGGRDTQYF. For the CDR3, the DNA is TGTGCCAGTAGCCCAGGGGGCAGAGATACGCAGTATTTT.

V gene TRBV19 combines with J gene TRBJ2-7; 10 nucleotides line up with TRBD2. The CDR3 covers 14 residues. Germline loops: CDR1 LNHDA, CDR2 SQIVND (reference sequence). V was pared by 2 bases and J by 6 bases, with 4 bases of the junction left unmatched. This chain's CDR3 is CASSILAGASEQYF. CDR3 sequence (DNA): TGTGCCAGTAGTATACTAGCGGGAGCGTCCGAGCAGTACTTC.

This clone was seen once. The J gene is TRBJ2-5, the V gene TRBV4-1; 13 bases align to TRBD2. J gave up 5 bases and V 0 bases, and 3 bases lay outside the gene matches. CDR3 size: 16 residues. Germline CDR1 MGHRA, CDR2 YSYEKL. The CDR3 bases are TGCGCCAGCAGCCAAGATGGGACTAGCGGGATCGAGACCCAGTACTTC. It codes for CASSQDGTSGIETQYF.

This clone was detected once. The chain combines TRBV7-9 with TRBJ1-6; tentatively, D is TRBD1 (6 bases). V was shortened by 4 bases and J by 11 bases, with 15 bases between the two germline ends. The CDR3 loop spans 14 amino acids. The germline V gene encodes CDR1 SEHNR and CDR2 FQNEAQ (reference sequence). The DNA of the CDR3 is TGTGCCAGCAGCTCAACAGGGAGGGCGACACCCCTCCACTTT. Translating it yields CASSSTGRATPLHF.

This clone was recorded a few times. The chain is built from TRBV18 and TRBJ2-1; 11 nucleotides align to TRBD2. The CDR3 is 17 residues long. Germline V gene data show CDR1 as KGHSH and CDR2 as LQKENI. V was pared by 4 bases and J by 7 bases, with 12 bases of the junction left unmatched. The CDR3 sequence is CASSRVAGGPRGNEQFF. In DNA form, the CDR3 reads TGTGCCAGCTCACGCGTAGCGGGAGGGCCGAGGGGGAATGAGCAGTTCTTC.

This clone was seen just once. The rearrangement links TRBV4-3 to TRBJ2-1, with 14 bases matching TRBD2. Germline assignment: CDR1 LGHNA and CDR2 YSLEER. The junction had 4 bases not matched to a gene; V was cut back by 3 bases and J by 9 bases. This CDR3 comprises 15 residues. CDR3 DNA sequence: TGCGCCAGCAGCCAGGGACTAGCGGGAGCGCGTGAGCAGTTCTTC. This translates into CASSQGLAGAREQFF.